Described below is a single TCR beta chain sequence and its context. It lacks a known antigen. There are 13 amino acids in the CDR3, from cysteine to phenylalanine inclusive. No DNA accompanies this entry. Reading the germline V gene (reference sequence) gives CDR1 LNHNV and CDR2 YYDKDF. The method behind the library was 5' RACE. For each TCR library, around 3,800 ng of total RNA was used. cDNA was synthesized with SMARTScribe reverse transcriptase in eight separate reactions per sample. Unique molecular identifiers containing a 6-nucleotide sample barcode were introduced through template switching during cDNA synthesis. TCRalpha and TCRbeta cDNA was amplified by two nested PCRs of around 15 and 9 cycles, with bead purification after each PCR. Before amplification, the cDNA was treated with uracil DNA-glycosylase and purified using the QIAquick PCR purification kit. The second PCR added Illumina TruSeq-compatible adapters along with sample-specific barcodes. Library quality and concentration were assessed using TapeStation and Qubit, and about 5 ng of each library was pooled. The pooled libraries were sequenced with 2 x 100 bp reads and custom sequencing primers on an Illumina HiSeq2500 single-index Rapid Run. In the source study's methods: MiGEC version 1.2.6 was used for UMI-based consensus assembly to correct PCR and sequencing errors. MiXCR version 2.1.1 was used to carry out V(D)J alignment, clonotype assembly and CDR3 extraction. Gene usage, clonotype sharing and MAIT/NKT TCR abundance were normalised by analysing the top 1000, 10 000 and 20 000 clonotypes per sample. Diversity was computed as the inverse Simpson index with the vegan R package after downsampling to 27 000 UMIs. Paired Mann-Whitney U tests were applied to discordant twin pairs, and Benjamini-Hochberg correction was used for multiple testing. Each entry corresponds to one CDR3 protein sequence from reads that TCRdb reprocessed, and DNA is not given. It is TCRdb's table, rather than the study itself, that gives the V and J calls and clone size. The sample's table covers 120,000 to 150,000 distinct CDR3 sequences. The ten largest clones capture under 2.5% of the sample.

The sample belongs to a study of monozygotic twins with inflammatory bowel disease (dated by TCRdb to the late 2010s). Describing the broader study: A total of some 30 monozygotic twin pairs were included in the full study, comprising nine German pairs (four IBD-concordant, five IBD-discordant) and 19 IBD-discordant Danish pairs. Each individual had, on average, about 151 000 unique TCRalpha sequences and 181 000 unique TCRbeta sequences available for analysis. The search for disease-associated traits relied mainly on comparing IBD patients with their genetically identical healthy co-twins within discordant pairs. Study-level results and caveats: No difference in repertoire similarity was observed between concordant and discordant twins, possibly owing to limited statistical power. No single strong signal or clonotype linked to IBD turned up in the results, so the idea that one exists was not supported. Fewer clonotypes were shared with other individuals by IBD patients than by healthy twins, most markedly in patients showing signs of disease activity. IBD patients had lower TCRbeta repertoire diversity, measured by the inverse Simpson index, than their healthy co-twins. Background noise and inter-individual variability may have been introduced into the repertoires by the differing immunosuppressive treatments among patients. The analysis was unable to tell apart different T cell subtypes.

From each donor, an approximately 2.3 ml peripheral blood sample was collected into PAXgene tubes and kept at -80 degrees C. Without T cell sorting, total RNA was isolated from whole blood using the PAXgene blood miRNA kit on an automated QIAcube. Peripheral blood from monozygotic twin pairs who were concordant or discordant for inflammatory bowel disease underwent deep TCRalpha and TCRbeta repertoire profiling using unique molecular barcoding. For every twin pair, smoking habits were documented, and each individual was categorised as a current, former or never smoker. This receptor was taken from a human donor with ulcerative colitis or Crohn's disease, or a healthy co-twin of an affected twin (not recorded which). Sequenced: blood. Here the chain combines TRBV15 and TRBJ1-4; the TCRdb call, TRBD1, lacks DNA for checking. The CDR3 region: CATSPIPGEKLFF.